The rows below give T cell receptor beta chains drawn from one sample of a study of OX40 agonist ivuxolimab in advanced cancers. Data came from immunoSEQ multiplex PCR; TCRdb stores just in-frame clones and leaves some out. In the table there are about 100,000 clones, around 89% of which are singletons. The sample here was CD4+ or CD8+ T cells sorted from blood, taken in a trial of the OX40 agonist ivuxolimab. These receptors originate from an adult with an advanced solid tumor such as melanoma, head and neck, liver or kidney cancer. Each CDR3 is given with its conserved first and last residue. D genes are given only for firm matches. Size values are once, few and many counts, or a class for expanded clones, and some rows have none.

NA	TRBJ2-5	NA	TRBV6-1	CASSAKGQETQYF	TGTGCCAGCAGCGCAAAGGGCCAAGAGACCCAGTACTTC
NA	TRBJ1-3	NA	TRBV7-2	CASSLAGIRNTIYF	TGTGCCAGCAGCTTAGCAGGGATCCGAAACACCATATATTTT
NA	TRBJ2-7	TRBD1	TRBV10-1	CASSESGQGLDEQYF	TGCGCCAGCAGTGAGTCGGGACAGGGCCTTGACGAGCAGTACTTC
NA	TRBJ2-1	NA	TRBV7-8	CASSPRYEQFF	TGTGCCAGCAGCCCCCGTTACGAGCAGTTCTTC
NA	TRBJ1-3	TRBD1	TRBV18	CASSPLPGQGSAGNTIYF	TGTGCCAGCTCACCACTGCCGGGACAGGGGAGCGCTGGAAACACCATATATTTT
NA	TRBJ1-4	NA	TRBV5-4	CASSRDKPSTNEKLFF	TGTGCCAGCAGCAGGGACAAACCTTCAACTAATGAAAAACTGTTTTTT
NA	TRBJ1-6	NA	TRBV7-2	CASSANNSPLHF	TGTGCCAGCAGCGCAAACAATTCACCCCTCCACTTT
NA	TRBJ2-3	TRBD2	TRBV4-1	CASSQDGAGTNTDTQYF	TGCGCCAGCAGCCAAGATGGAGCGGGAACGAACACAGATACGCAGTATTTT
NA	TRBJ2-3	TRBD2	TRBV9	CASSVVGGADTQYF	TGTGCCAGCAGCGTAGTGGGGGGGGCAGATACGCAGTATTTT
NA	TRBJ1-1	TRBD1	TRBV27	CASNRQGAAEAFF	TGTGCCAGCAACCGACAGGGGGCGGCTGAAGCTTTCTTT
NA	TRBJ1-2	NA	TRBV6-5	CASSYIGARGDYTF	TGTGCCAGCAGTTACATTGGGGCCAGAGGAGACTACACCTTC
once	TRBJ2-7	NA	TRBV30	CAWSKTGEGYF	TGTGCCTGGAGTAAAACAGGGGAGGGGTACTTC
NA	TRBJ2-2	TRBD2	TRBV13	CASSSGQRGRELFF	TGTGCCAGCAGCTCAGGGCAGCGGGGCCGGGAGCTGTTTTTT
NA	TRBJ2-3	TRBD2	TRBV9	CASSVAPGLAARDTQYF	TGTGCCAGCAGCGTAGCTCCGGGACTAGCGGCTCGAGATACGCAGTATTTT
NA	TRBJ1-1	NA	TRBV5-1	CASSLTFGPNTEAFF	TGCGCCAGCAGCTTAACCTTCGGCCCGAACACTGAAGCTTTCTTT
NA	TRBJ2-3	NA	TRBV6-1	CASSDLEDTQYF	TGTGCCAGCAGTGATTTGGAGGATACGCAGTATTTT
few	TRBJ1-6	NA	TRBV11-2	CASSPLLNSPLHF	TGTGCCAGCAGCCCCCTCTTGAATTCACCCCTCCACTTT
NA	TRBJ2-3	TRBD2	TRBV5-1	CASSMKVLAGPSTDTQYF	TGCGCCAGCAGCATGAAGGTCCTAGCGGGCCCTAGCACAGATACGCAGTATTTT
NA	TRBJ1-2	NA	TRBV7-8	CASSLLQVPHPPRSTGYTF	TGTGCCAGCAGCTTACTACAGGTTCCCCATCCCCCAAGGTCCACTGGCTACACCTTC
NA	TRBJ2-2	NA	TRBV6-1	CATAGIPGNTGELFF	TGTGCCACCGCCGGGATCCCAGGAAACACCGGGGAGCTGTTTTTT
NA	TRBJ2-6	NA	TRBV27	CASSSRRDPSSGANVLTF	TGTGCCAGCAGTTCCCGACGGGACCCTAGCTCTGGGGCCAACGTCCTGACTTTC
NA	TRBJ1-5	NA	TRBV15	CATSRGARNSNQPQHF	TGTGCCACCAGCAGAGGGGCCAGAAATAGCAATCAGCCCCAGCATTTT
NA	TRBJ2-7	NA	TRBV6-6	CASSTLGRGSYEQYF	TGTGCCAGCAGTACCTTGGGGCGGGGATCCTACGAGCAGTACTTC
NA	TRBJ1-3	NA	TRBV30	CAWSSGPRHSGNTIYF	TGTGCCTGGAGTTCGGGACCCCGCCACTCTGGAAACACCATATATTTT
NA	TRBJ2-2	NA	TRBV5-1	CASSRNPTGPGGGELFF	TGCGCCAGCAGCCGAAATCCCACGGGGCCCGGCGGGGGGGAGCTGTTTTTT
NA	TRBJ1-1	NA	TRBV7-9	CASTQGNTEAFF	TGTGCCAGTACACAGGGTAACACTGAAGCTTTCTTT
NA	TRBJ2-6	TRBD1	TRBV9	CASSVPQGANGANVLTF	TGTGCCAGCAGCGTTCCCCAGGGGGCTAATGGGGCCAACGTCCTGACTTTC
once	TRBJ2-7	TRBD1	TRBV6-1	CASTKDRGGYEQYF	TGTGCCAGCACAAAGGACAGGGGAGGATACGAGCAGTACTTC
NA	TRBJ1-6	NA	TRBV4-1	CASSQDLRGTPLHF	TGCGCCAGCAGCCAAGATCTGAGGGGGACACCCCTCCACTTT
once	TRBJ2-3	NA	TRBV19	CASSRVGDTQYF	TGTGCCAGTAGTAGGGTGGGTGATACGCAGTATTTT
NA	TRBJ2-3	TRBD1	TRBV7-8	CASSPGQALGDTQYF	TGTGCCAGCAGCCCGGGACAGGCCCTAGGGGATACGCAGTATTTT
NA	TRBJ2-1	NA	TRBV2	CASTAVIYNEQFF	TGTGCCAGCACAGCGGTGATCTACAATGAGCAGTTCTTC
once	TRBJ2-1	TRBD2	TRBV6-1	CATSSGGNEQFF	TGTGCCACATCTAGCGGGGGAAATGAGCAGTTCTTC
NA	TRBJ2-3	TRBD2	TRBV4-1	CASSQATIAGGFTDTQYF	TGCGCCAGCAGCCAAGCCACCATAGCGGGGGGGTTCACAGATACGCAGTATTTT
once	TRBJ1-1	NA	TRBV29-1	CSVDEGRAFF	TGCAGCGTCGATGAGGGGAGAGCTTTCTTT
NA	TRBJ1-5	NA	TRBV7-8	CASSLNRADNQPQHF	TGTGCCAGCAGCTTAAACCGCGCAGATAATCAGCCCCAGCATTTT
NA	TRBJ2-3	NA	TRBV7-3	CASSTGQPDTQYF	TGTGCCAGCAGCACGGGGCAACCGGATACGCAGTATTTT
NA	TRBJ2-1	NA	TRBV9	CASSVAGVSYNEQFF	TGTGCCAGCAGCGTAGCCGGGGTCTCCTACAATGAGCAGTTCTTC
NA	TRBJ2-7	NA	TRBV6-6	CASSLPGQHYEQYF	TGTGCCAGCAGTCTTCCGGGACAACACTACGAGCAGTACTTC
NA	TRBJ1-1	NA	TRBV5-1	CASSFRDYNTEAFF	TGCGCCAGCAGCTTCAGGGATTATAACACTGAAGCTTTCTTT
NA	TRBJ2-1	TRBD2	TRBV5-1	CASSRLTSGSYLGNEQFF	TGCGCCAGCAGCCGACTTACTAGCGGGAGTTATTTAGGGAATGAGCAGTTCTTC
NA	TRBJ1-2	NA	TRBV7-9	CASSSTGYNGYTF	TGTGCCAGCAGCTCCACGGGGTATAATGGCTACACCTTC
NA	TRBJ2-1	NA	TRBV10-1	CASSEESGQVNEQFF	TGCGCCAGCAGTGAGGAGTCAGGGCAGGTTAATGAGCAGTTCTTC
NA	TRBJ2-3	NA	TRBV6-1	CASSLTFELDTQYF	TGTGCCAGCAGCCTTACCTTTGAGTTAGATACGCAGTATTTT
NA	TRBJ2-1	NA	TRBV6-1	CASTAQGSSYNEQFF	TGTGCCAGCACCGCCCAGGGTAGCTCCTACAATGAGCAGTTCTTC
once	TRBJ1-4	TRBD1	TRBV4-1	CASSQTRTGGAVEKLFF	TGCGCCAGCAGCCAAACCCGGACAGGGGGCGCGGTTGAAAAACTGTTTTTT
NA	TRBJ1-2	TRBD1	TRBV6-1	CASSDWTGPNYGYTF	TGTGCCAGCAGTGATTGGACAGGGCCTAACTATGGCTACACCTTC
NA	TRBJ2-7	TRBD1	TRBV10-2	CASSEGQAGYEQYF	TGCGCCAGCAGTGAGGGACAGGCGGGCTACGAGCAGTACTTC